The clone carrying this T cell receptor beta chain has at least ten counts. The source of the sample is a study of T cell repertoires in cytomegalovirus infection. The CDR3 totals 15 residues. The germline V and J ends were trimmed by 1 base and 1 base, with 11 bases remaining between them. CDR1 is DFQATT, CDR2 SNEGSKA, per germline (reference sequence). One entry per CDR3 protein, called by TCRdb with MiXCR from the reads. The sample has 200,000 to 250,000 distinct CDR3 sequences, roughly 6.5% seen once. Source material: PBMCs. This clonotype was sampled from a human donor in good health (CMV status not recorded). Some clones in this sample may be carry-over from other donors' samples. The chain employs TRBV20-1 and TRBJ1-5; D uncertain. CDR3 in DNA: TGCAGTGCTAGAGGAAGCAGAGGGAGCAATCAGCCCCAGCATTTT. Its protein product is CSARGSRGSNQPQHF.